The source of this T cell receptor (beta chain) is a study of T cell responses to AZD1222 COVID-19 vaccine. Here immunoSEQ multiplex PCR was the method, and the copy in TCRdb shows in-frame clones only, minus some. The sample lists about 160,000 clones, about 90% occurring once. Notes on the study in general: Along spike, vaccine-associated CD4 TCRs were found throughout, with dominance at 160-218 and 743-854. Close to half of all spike-specific TCRs reportedly target regions of the variants that are unmutated. Mostly white British, mostly female donors; authors suggested clonal diversity may be underestimated.

The count of this clone is one. Its antigen is currently unknown. Germline CDR1 MNHEY, CDR2 SVGAGI. The CDR3 consists of 13 residues. V dropped 6 bases and J dropped 10; count of bases not matched to a gene: 4. The J gene is TRBJ1-6, the V gene TRBV6-5; TRBD1 matches at 9 bases. The sequences come from peripheral blood, collected on day 0 of AZD1222 vaccination. This TCR derives from an adult in good health. CDR3 nucleotide sequence: TGTGCCAGCAGGGGGACAGGGACGTCACCCCTCCACTTT. It codes for CASRGTGTSPLHF.